This T cell receptor beta chain was sequenced in a study of T cells in Graves' hyperthyroidism and ophthalmopathy. The CDR3 spans 16 residues. The germline gives CDR1 SNHLY, CDR2 FYNNEI. V lost 0 bases and J 5 bases, leaving 16 bases between the germline ends. RNA transcripts provided the source from which TCR beta CDR3 regions were amplified. HTBI primers were employed in a first-round RT-PCR of the TCR CDR3. Each CDR3 protein is one row after TCRdb ran MiXCR on the multiplex PCR reads. The sample records about 740,000 distinct CDR3 sequences, 12% to 15% being singletons. This clonotype was counted many times.

Sequences were obtained from blood. The chain uses TRBV2 and TRBJ2-5; tentative D call: TRBD2 (5 bases). The TCR comes from a young woman with Graves' hyperthyroidism. CDR3 protein: CASSEALLAAGETQYF. The CDR3 DNA is TGTGCCAGCAGTGAAGCGCTTCTAGCAGCTGGCGAGACCCAGTACTTC.